Following are 14 T cell receptor beta chains from one sample sequenced in a study of T cell responses to AZD1222 COVID-19 vaccine. Clones were sequenced by immunoSEQ multiplex PCR, and TCRdb holds only the in-frame ones, with some missing. Seen here are 85,000 to 130,000 clones, roughly 89% observed once, and the top ten hold less than 3.5%. The sample was peripheral blood, taken on day 0 of AZD1222 vaccination. These receptors were obtained from an adult in good health.

The CDR3 coding sequence is TGTGCCAGCGCCAACCCCGGGAACACTGAAGCTTTCTTT. Protein sequence: CASANPGNTEAFF. The V call is TRBV7-9, the J call TRBJ1-1, with D unclear. CDR3 length: 13 residues. Trimming took 8 bases from V and 1 from J, leaving 11 bases between them. CDR1 SEHNR and CDR2 FQNEAQ come from the germline V gene (reference sequence).

The chain is built from TRBV19 and TRBJ1-5; a possible D gene is TRBD1 (5 bases). The V end was cut by 2 bases, the J end by 4 bases, with 12 bases between. Looked up from germline, CDR1 is LNHDA and CDR2 is SQIVND (reference sequence). This CDR3 region has 15 residues. CDR3 amino acids: CASSISRAGNQPQHF. Written as DNA, the CDR3 is TGTGCCAGTAGTATAAGCAGGGCCGGGAATCAGCCCCAGCATTTT.

The chain recombines TRBV9 with TRBJ1-1; TRBD1 is a possible D gene (5 bases). The CDR3 has 13 amino acids. Trimming cost V 0 bases and J 9 bases, with 12 bases left between them. Per germline, CDR1 SGDLS and CDR2 YYNGEE. The CDR3 nucleotides are TGTGCCAGCAGCGTAGGTGAGGGGAGTAAAGCTTTCTTT. Translating gives CASSVGEGSKAFF.

V gene TRBV5-1 combines with J gene TRBJ2-3; 11 nucleotides align to TRBD2. V shed 4 bases and J 2 bases; nucleotides not matched to a gene: 6. Looked up from germline, CDR1 is SGHRS and CDR2 is YFSETQ. The CDR3 length is 16 residues. The CDR3 region is CASSVGTSGNTDTQYF. DNA of the CDR3: TGCGCCAGCAGCGTGGGGACTAGCGGAAACACAGATACGCAGTATTTT.

The rearrangement links TRBV15 to TRBJ2-7; 10 bases line up with TRBD1. With V trimmed by 0 bases and J by 6 bases, 5 bases remained unmatched. The CDR3 is 15 amino acids. In germline, CDR1 is LNHNV, CDR2 YYDKDF (reference sequence). Here the CDR3 DNA reads TGTGCCACCAGCAGAGACTGGACAGGGGGACGCGAGCAGTACTTC. This sequence encodes CATSRDWTGGREQYF. The entire variable domain, with the rest obtained from reference TRBV15 and TRBJ2-7, is as follows: DAMVIQNPRYQVTQFGKPVTLSCSQTLNHNVMYWYQQKSSQAPKLLFHYYDKDFNNEADTPDNFQSRRPNTSFCFLDIRSPGLGDTAMYLCATSRDWTGGREQYFGPGTRLTVT.

This chain links TRBV5-4 with TRBJ2-3; TRBD1 might be the D (5 bases). Germline CDR1 is SGHNT and CDR2 is YYREEE (reference sequence). The length of the CDR3 is 14 residues. V lost 0 bases, J lost 2 bases, and 7 bases lay in between. The CDR3 bases are TGTGCCAGCAGCTTGGGACAGTACACAGATACGCAGTATTTT. This gives the protein CASSLGQYTDTQYF.

The CDR3: CASGRGQAVQPQHF. CDR3 DNA: TGTGCCAGCGGTAGGGGGCAGGCCGTTCAGCCCCAGCATTTT. This sequence joins TRBV3-1 (or the pseudogene TRBV3-2) and TRBJ1-5; 7 positions agree with TRBD1. The V segment lost 8 bases and the J segment 6 bases; nucleotides outside the gene matches: 10. Germline V gene sequence: CDR1 LGHDT, CDR2 YNNKEL (reference sequence). This CDR3 has 14 amino acids.

This chain uses TRBV29-1 with TRBJ2-1, with 7 bases matching TRBD2. Trimming cost V 7 bases and J 0 bases; bases outside gene matches: 9. The CDR3 totals 15 residues. Germline V gives CDR1 SQVTM, CDR2 ANQGSEA. CDR3: CSGGGAISSYNEQFF. In DNA form, the CDR3 reads TGCAGCGGGGGAGGGGCGATTAGCTCCTACAATGAGCAGTTCTTC.

This chain connects TRBV3-1 (or the pseudogene TRBV3-2) to TRBJ1-5; 7 bases agree with TRBD1. Germline lookup yields CDR1 LGHDT and CDR2 YNNKEL (reference sequence). V lost 3 bases and J lost 5; bases outside the gene matches: 4. The CDR3 sequence is 14 residues long. CDR3 sequence: CASSQGTADQPQHF. The CDR3 DNA sequence: TGTGCCAGCAGCCAGGGGACAGCCGATCAGCCCCAGCATTTT.

J is TRBJ1-4 and V is TRBV2, with D possibly being TRBD1 (5 bases). V lost 8 bases and J 4 bases, leaving 14 bases between the germline ends. From germline, CDR1 is SNHLY and CDR2 FYNNEI. The length of the CDR3 is 14 residues. The CDR3 region has the DNA TGTGCCAGCCAAGGGGTCCAGCTTAATGAAAAACTGTTTTTT. This translates into CASQGVQLNEKLFF.

The V call is TRBV12-1, the J call TRBJ1-4; the D call in the table, TRBD1, was not verified against the DNA. TRBV12-1 is a pseudogene locus. CDR3 size: 15 residues. For the CDR3, the DNA is TGTGCCAGCAGCCTAGGGACATCAACTAATGAAAAACTGTTTTTT. Translating gives CASSLGTSTNEKLFF.

The chain links TRBV5-1 to TRBJ1-6; possibly TRBD1 for D (6 bases). Germline V gene sequence: CDR1 SGHRS, CDR2 YFSETQ. CDR3 length: 15 amino acids. V was pared by 2 bases and J by 6 bases, with 12 bases between. CDR3 in amino acids: CASSLGGGGNSPLHF. Here the CDR3 DNA reads TGCGCCAGCAGCTTAGGGGGTGGCGGTAATTCACCCCTCCACTTT.

The rearrangement uses TRBV15 and TRBJ1-1; D is uncertain. This CDR3 has 12 amino acids. Germline V gene lookup returns CDR1 LNHNV and CDR2 YYDKDF (reference sequence). V shed 8 bases and J shed 1 base, with 8 bases lying between them. The DNA of the CDR3 is TGTGCCACCGGGTGGGCGAACACTGAAGCTTTCTTT. Its translation is CATGWANTEAFF.

V and J are TRBV6-5 and TRBJ1-2; D perhaps matches TRBD1 (6 bases). V gave up 6 bases and J gave up 6 bases, with 17 bases separating them. The CDR3 totals 14 residues. CDR1 and CDR2 from the germline V gene are MNHEY and SVGAGI. For the CDR3, the DNA is TGTGCCAGCAGGACGACAGGCGGAGGCGATGGCTACACCTTC. This gives the protein CASRTTGGGDGYTF.